This T cell receptor beta chain derives from a study of cytomegalovirus exposure and HLA in healthy donors. Points from the study as a whole: For cytomegalovirus status, the classifier reportedly gave diagnoses with high specificity and sensitivity. A prior analysis recorded that most TCR beta V segments were productive about 87% or about 30% of the time. It is likely that the observed cluster of highly shared sequence variants was a sequencing artifact.

The primer mix had 60 Vbeta and 13 Jbeta primers. Here immunoSEQ multiplex PCR was the method, and the copy in TCRdb shows in-frame clones only, minus some. The sample lists 100,000 to 150,000 clones, about a sixth occurring once. A few counts support this clone. Its target is not known. The receptor was derived from a female donor in good health and CMV-seropositive. Material for sequencing was PBMCs.

CDR3 coding DNA: TGTGCCAGCAGCTTTCTTGGCACCAGGAACACTGAAGCTTTCTTT. Its protein is CASSFLGTRNTEAFF. This chain uses TRBV7-2 with TRBJ1-1; D is undetermined. The CDR3 covers 15 residues. The germline V and J ends were trimmed by 3 bases and 1 base, with 12 bases remaining between them. Germline V lookup: CDR1 SGHTA, CDR2 FQGNSA.